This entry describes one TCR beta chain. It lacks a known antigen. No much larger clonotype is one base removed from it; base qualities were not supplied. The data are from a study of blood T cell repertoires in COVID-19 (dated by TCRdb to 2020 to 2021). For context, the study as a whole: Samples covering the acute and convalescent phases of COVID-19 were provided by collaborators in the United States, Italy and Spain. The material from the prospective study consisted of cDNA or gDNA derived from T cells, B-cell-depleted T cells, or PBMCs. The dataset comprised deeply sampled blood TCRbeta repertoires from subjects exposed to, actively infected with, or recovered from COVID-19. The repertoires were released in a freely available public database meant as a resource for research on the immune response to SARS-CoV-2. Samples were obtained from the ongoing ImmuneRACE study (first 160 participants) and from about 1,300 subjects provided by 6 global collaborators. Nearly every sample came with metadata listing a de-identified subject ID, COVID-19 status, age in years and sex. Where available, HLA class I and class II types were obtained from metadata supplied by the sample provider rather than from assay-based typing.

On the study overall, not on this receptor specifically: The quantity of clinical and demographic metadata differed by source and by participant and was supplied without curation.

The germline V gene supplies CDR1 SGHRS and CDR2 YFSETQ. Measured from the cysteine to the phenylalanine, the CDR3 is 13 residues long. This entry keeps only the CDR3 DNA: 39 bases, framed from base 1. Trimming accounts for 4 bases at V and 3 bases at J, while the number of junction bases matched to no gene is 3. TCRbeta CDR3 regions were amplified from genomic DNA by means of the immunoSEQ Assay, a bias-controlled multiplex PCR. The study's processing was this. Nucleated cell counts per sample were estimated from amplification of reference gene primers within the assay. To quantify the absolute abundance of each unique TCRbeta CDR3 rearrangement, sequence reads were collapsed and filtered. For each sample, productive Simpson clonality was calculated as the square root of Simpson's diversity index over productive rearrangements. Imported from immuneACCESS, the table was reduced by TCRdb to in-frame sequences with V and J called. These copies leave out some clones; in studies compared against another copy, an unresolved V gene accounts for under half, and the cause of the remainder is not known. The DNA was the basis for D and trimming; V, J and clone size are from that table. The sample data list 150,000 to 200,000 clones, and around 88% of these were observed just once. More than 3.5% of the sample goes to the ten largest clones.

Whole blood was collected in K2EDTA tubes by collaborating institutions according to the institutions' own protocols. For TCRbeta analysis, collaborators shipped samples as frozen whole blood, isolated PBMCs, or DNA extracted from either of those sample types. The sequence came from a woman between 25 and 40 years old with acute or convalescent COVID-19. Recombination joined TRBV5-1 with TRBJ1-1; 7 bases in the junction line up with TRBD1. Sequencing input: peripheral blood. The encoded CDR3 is CASSVQGDTEAFF. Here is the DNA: TGCGCCAGCAGCGTGCAGGGGGACACTGAAGCTTTCTTT.